This paragraph covers one T cell receptor beta chain sequence. Use of 60 Vbeta and 13 Jbeta primers characterized the PCR. Method: immunoSEQ multiplex PCR; TCRdb's copy keeps in-frame clones and lacks some. The sample carries under 200,000 clones, about two thirds recorded once. The sample comes from a study of cytomegalovirus exposure and HLA in healthy donors. The sample was PBMCs. The source of this sequence is a woman aged 25 to 39 in good health and CMV-seronegative.

This CDR3 reads CASSLTGPRTGELFF. As DNA, the CDR3 is TGTGCCAGCAGCTTAACAGGGCCCAGAACCGGGGAGCTGTTTTTT. The chain couples TRBV7-2 to TRBJ2-2; TRBD1 might be the D (6 bases). The CDR3 sequence is 15 residues long. Germline V gives CDR1 SGHTA, CDR2 FQGNSA. Trimming shortened V by 2 bases and J by 5 bases, and 12 bases separated the two germline ends.